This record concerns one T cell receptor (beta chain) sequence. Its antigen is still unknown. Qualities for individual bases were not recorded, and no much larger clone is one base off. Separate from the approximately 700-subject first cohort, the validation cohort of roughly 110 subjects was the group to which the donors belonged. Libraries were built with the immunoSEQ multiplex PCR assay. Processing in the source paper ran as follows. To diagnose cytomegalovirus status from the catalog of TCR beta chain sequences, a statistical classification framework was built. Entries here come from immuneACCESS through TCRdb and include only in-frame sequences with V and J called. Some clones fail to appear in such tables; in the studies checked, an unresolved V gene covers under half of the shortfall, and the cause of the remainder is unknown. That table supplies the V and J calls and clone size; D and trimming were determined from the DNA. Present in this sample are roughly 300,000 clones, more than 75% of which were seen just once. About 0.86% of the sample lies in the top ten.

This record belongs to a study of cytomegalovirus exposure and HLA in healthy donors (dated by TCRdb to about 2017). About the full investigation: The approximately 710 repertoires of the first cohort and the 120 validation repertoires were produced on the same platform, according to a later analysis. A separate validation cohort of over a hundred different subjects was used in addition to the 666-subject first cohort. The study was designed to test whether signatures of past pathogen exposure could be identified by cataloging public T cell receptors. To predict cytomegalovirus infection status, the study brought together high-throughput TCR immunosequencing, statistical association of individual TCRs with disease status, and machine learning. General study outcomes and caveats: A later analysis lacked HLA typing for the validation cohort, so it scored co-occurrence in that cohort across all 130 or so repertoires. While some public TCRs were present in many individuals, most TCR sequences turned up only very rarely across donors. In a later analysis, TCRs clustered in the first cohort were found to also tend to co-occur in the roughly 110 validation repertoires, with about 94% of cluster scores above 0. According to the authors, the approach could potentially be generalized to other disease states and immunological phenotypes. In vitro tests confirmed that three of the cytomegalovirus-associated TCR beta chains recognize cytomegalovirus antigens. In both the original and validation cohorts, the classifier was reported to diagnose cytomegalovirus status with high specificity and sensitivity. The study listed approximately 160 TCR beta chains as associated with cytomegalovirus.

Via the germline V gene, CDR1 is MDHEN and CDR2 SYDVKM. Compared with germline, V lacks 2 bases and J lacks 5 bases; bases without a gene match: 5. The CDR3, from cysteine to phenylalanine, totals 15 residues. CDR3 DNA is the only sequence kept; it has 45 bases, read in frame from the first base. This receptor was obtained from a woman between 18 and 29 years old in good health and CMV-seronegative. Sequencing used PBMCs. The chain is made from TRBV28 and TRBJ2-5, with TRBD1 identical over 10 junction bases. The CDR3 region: CASSLLGTGEETQYF. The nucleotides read TGTGCCAGCAGTTTACTCGGGACAGGGGAGGAGACCCAGTACTTC.